Presented here are 14 T cell receptor beta chains from one specimen sequenced in a study of beta chain features in type 1 diabetes. Expressed TCRB transcripts were sequenced, since all the RNA that had been isolated was reverse transcribed. The assay was immunoSEQ multiplex PCR, and TCRdb's table has in-frame clones only and misses some. The table includes 620,000 or so clones, 15% to 17% detected once. Sequenced: naive CD4+ T cells from blood. Every receptor here comes from a man aged 18 to 29 in good health.

This clone was seen only a few times. This chain uses TRBV29-1 with TRBJ2-7; 8 bases agree with TRBD2. This CDR3 is 15 amino acids long. Per the germline V gene, CDR1 is SQVTM and CDR2 is ANQGSEA. V shed 6 bases, J shed 3 bases, and the junction held 13 bases outside the gene matches. The CDR3 DNA reads as TGCAGCGTGGGACGAGCGGGAGTAAAAGGCTACGAGCAGTACTTC. The encoded protein is CSVGRAGVKGYEQYF.

This chain joins TRBV4-2 and TRBJ2-1; the D gene could be TRBD1 or TRBD2 (6 bases each). The CDR3 is 17 amino acids. Trimming took 0 bases from V and 0 from J, leaving 12 bases between them. Germline loops: CDR1 LGHNA, CDR2 YNFKEQ. This CDR3 is CASSQETGAFSYNEQFF. DNA for the CDR3: TGTGCCAGCAGCCAAGAGACGGGGGCCTTCTCCTACAATGAGCAGTTCTTC.

The chain joins TRBV5-1 to TRBJ2-2; D may be TRBD2 (6 bases). This CDR3 has 14 amino acids. Germline CDR1 is SGHRS and CDR2 is YFSETQ. V was trimmed by 2 bases and J by 4 bases, leaving 9 bases between them. The CDR3 loop reads CASSLKGGTGELFF. CDR3 sequence (DNA): TGCGCCAGCAGCTTAAAGGGAGGCACCGGGGAGCTGTTTTTT.

This clone has only a few counts. V usage is TRBV7-2 and J usage is TRBJ2-4; TRBD2 matches 8 bases. The V gene end was trimmed by 4 bases and the J gene end by 0 bases; junction bases not matched to a gene: 2. This CDR3 has 15 amino acids. Germline V lookup: CDR1 SGHTA, CDR2 FQGNSA. The DNA for the CDR3 is TGTGCCAGCAGCTCGAGCGGGAGAGCCAAAAACATTCAGTACTTC. Translating gives CASSSSGRAKNIQYF.

There are a few counts of this clone. This rearrangement joins TRBV7-2 to TRBJ2-5; TRBD1 or TRBD2 may be the D gene (6 bases each). The ends were cut back, 2 bases at V and 12 bases at J, with 13 bases in the middle. This CDR3 spans 12 amino acids. The germline V gene has CDR1 SGHTA and CDR2 FQGNSA. This chain's CDR3 is CASSLTRGREYF. DNA of the CDR3: TGTGCCAGCAGCTTAACCCGGGGGCGGGAGTACTTC.

The J gene is TRBJ2-7, the V gene TRBV4-1; perhaps TRBD1 as D (6 bases). The ends were cut back, 0 bases at V and 4 bases at J, with 16 bases in the middle. This CDR3 region has 16 residues. Germline CDR1 and CDR2: MGHRA and YSYEKL. CDR3 amino acids: CASSQEGVQGRYEQYF. The CDR3 DNA reads TGCGCCAGCAGCCAAGAGGGGGTCCAGGGGAGATACGAGCAGTACTTC.

The CDR3: CASTLTGQLSNEQFF. CDR3 in DNA: TGTGCCAGCACTCTGACAGGGCAGCTTTCCAATGAGCAGTTCTTC. The chain recombines TRBV2 with TRBJ2-1, with 7 bases identical to TRBD1. The length of the CDR3 is 15 residues. V lost 7 bases, J lost 6 bases, and 12 bases stayed unmatched. CDR1 SNHLY and CDR2 FYNNEI come from the germline V gene.

This clone has just a few counts. The V call is TRBV4-2, the J call TRBJ2-7; D call uncertain. Trimming removed 1 base at V and 4 bases at J, with 11 bases between. There are 14 residues in the CDR3. Germline V gives CDR1 LGHNA, CDR2 YNFKEQ. Here the CDR3 DNA reads TGTGCCAGCAGCCAAGGTGGAGTACGTTACGAGCAGTACTTC. Encoded protein: CASSQGGVRYEQYF.

This clone was detected a few times. At one end the junction does not follow the germline gene, possibly because of a read error. The chain joins TRBV6-5 to TRBJ1-4; no firm D call. The germline CDR1 and CDR2 sequences are MNHEY and SVGAGI. This CDR3 has 13 residues. The DNA for the CDR3 is TGTGCCAGCAGTTACTCCCCTACTAGGGTGCTGTCTTTT. Protein: CASSYSPTRVLSF.

This clone turned up a few times. This chain joins TRBV12-5 and TRBJ2-1, with D uncertain. This CDR3 is built from 12 residues. The V and J ends lost 0 bases and 10 bases respectively, with 7 bases between them. Per germline, CDR1 LGHNT and CDR2 FRNRAP. In nucleotides, the CDR3 is TGTGCTAGTGGTTTGGTACGTAGCGAGCAGTTCTTC. Protein: CASGLVRSEQFF.

The gene calls are TRBV13 and TRBJ2-3, with TRBD2 as a possible D gene (6 bases). V lost 4 bases and J 5 bases, leaving 10 bases between the germline ends. In germline, CDR1 is PRHDT, CDR2 FYEKMQ (reference sequence). The CDR3 loop spans 13 amino acids. The DNA for the CDR3 is TGTGCCAGCAGCTCAGGGACTTTAGATACGCAGTATTTT. This codes for CASSSGTLDTQYF.

Turning to this clone: Distinct nucleotide sequences in the sample also encode this CDR3. The chain uses TRBV7-2 and TRBJ1-2, with TRBD1 identical over 11 bases. CDR3 length: 14 residues. CDR1 and CDR2 from the germline V gene are SGHTA and FQGNSA. The V gene end was trimmed by 5 bases and the J gene end by 5 bases; junction bases not matched to a gene: 4. CDR3 nucleotide sequence: TGTGCCAGCAGCCTCGGACAGGGGGCGTATGGCTACACCTTC. The encoded protein is CASSLGQGAYGYTF.

This chain connects TRBV30 to TRBJ2-7, with 11 bases matching TRBD1. J lost 1 base, V lost 3 bases, and 8 bases had no gene match. The CDR3 spans 16 residues. CDR1 and CDR2 from the germline V gene are GTSNPN and SVGIG (reference sequence). The CDR3 nucleotides read TGTGCCTGGAGGAGTGGACAGGGGGCAGTTTCCTACGAGCAGTACTTC. This encodes CAWRSGQGAVSYEQYF. The full variable domain, completed using reference TRBV30 and TRBJ2-7, is SQTIHQWPATLVQPVGSPLSLECTVEGTSNPNLYWYRQAAGRGLQLLFYSVGIGQISSEVPQNLSASRPQDRQFILSSKKLLLSDSGFYLCAWRSGQGAVSYEQYFGPGTRLTVT.

The J gene is TRBJ1-4, the V gene TRBV5-4, with D tentatively TRBD1 (5 bases). Deletions cut 0 bases from V and 4 bases from J, with 7 bases between. The CDR3 is 14 residues long. The germline V gene has CDR1 SGHNT and CDR2 YYREEE (reference sequence). The CDR3 protein is CASSLEGVNEKLFF. The DNA for the CDR3 is TGTGCCAGCAGCTTGGAAGGGGTTAATGAAAAACTGTTTTTT.